This T cell receptor beta chain was profiled in a study of blood T cell repertoires in COVID-19. Across the study: Donors in the United States, Italy and Spain gave samples during acute or convalescent COVID-19. T cells, B-cell-depleted T cells, or PBMCs provided the cDNA or gDNA that served as material.

Seattle patients were enrolled while actively infected and followed longitudinally. CDR1 LGHNA and CDR2 YSLEER come from the germline V gene. This CDR3 has 14 residues. The V end lost 7 bases, the J end lost 4 bases, and 16 bases lay between the germline ends. Measured with immunoSEQ multiplex PCR; TCRdb has only the in-frame clones, and not every one. The data contain almost 200,000 clones, around 85% of them singletons. The rearrangement links TRBV4-3 to TRBJ1-2; TRBD1 is a possible D gene (5 bases). Sequenced input: peripheral blood. The receptor's source is a man between 60 and 75 years old with COVID-19, enrolled during active disease. The CDR3 reads CASTINRQPYGYTF. The CDR3 nucleotides are TGCGCCAGCACTATCAATCGACAGCCCTATGGCTACACCTTC.